This T cell receptor beta chain was sequenced for a study of response to subunit inactivated influenza vaccine. The ends were cut back, 7 bases at V and 1 base at J, with 10 bases in the middle. CDR1 and CDR2 from the germline V gene are LGHDT and YNNKEL (reference sequence). The CDR3 sequence is 13 residues long. This clonotype was observed a few times. Each CDR3 protein is one row after TCRdb ran MiXCR on the RT-PCR reads. The sample shows about 570,000 distinct CDR3 sequences, approximately 11% of them seen only once. These data were also filed under a second study, of T cells expressing NK-cell markers. That source notes: Libraries used 5'RACE template switching adding universal primer site and UMIs. It was from sorted CD3+CD56+NKG2C+, CD3+CD56+NKG2C- and CD3+CD56-NKG2C+ T cells that TCR beta repertoires came. In the group of eight sequenced donors, seven were HCMV-seropositive and one was seronegative. These clonotypes, the leaders elsewhere, also led the CD3+CD56-NKG2C+ fraction in four donors. Whether expanded NKG2C-expressing T cell clones recognize HCMV is unknown.

The sample was PBMCs from blood, taken on the day of vaccination. The TCR originated in a man aged 45-65 years who received an inactivated influenza vaccine. The V call is TRBV3-1, the J call TRBJ1-1; D possibly corresponds to TRBD1 (5 bases). The CDR3 region has the DNA TGTGCCAGCACCCGGACATCGAACACTGAAGCTTTCTTT. It specifies CASTRTSNTEAFF. The full variable domain, in which reference TRBV3-1 and TRBJ1-1 provide the parts outside the CDR3, is DTAVSQTPKYLVTQMGNDKSIKCEQNLGHDTMYWYKQDSKKFLKIMFSYNNKELIINETVPNRFSPKSPDKAHLNLHINSLELGDSAVYFCASTRTSNTEAFFGQGTRLTVV.